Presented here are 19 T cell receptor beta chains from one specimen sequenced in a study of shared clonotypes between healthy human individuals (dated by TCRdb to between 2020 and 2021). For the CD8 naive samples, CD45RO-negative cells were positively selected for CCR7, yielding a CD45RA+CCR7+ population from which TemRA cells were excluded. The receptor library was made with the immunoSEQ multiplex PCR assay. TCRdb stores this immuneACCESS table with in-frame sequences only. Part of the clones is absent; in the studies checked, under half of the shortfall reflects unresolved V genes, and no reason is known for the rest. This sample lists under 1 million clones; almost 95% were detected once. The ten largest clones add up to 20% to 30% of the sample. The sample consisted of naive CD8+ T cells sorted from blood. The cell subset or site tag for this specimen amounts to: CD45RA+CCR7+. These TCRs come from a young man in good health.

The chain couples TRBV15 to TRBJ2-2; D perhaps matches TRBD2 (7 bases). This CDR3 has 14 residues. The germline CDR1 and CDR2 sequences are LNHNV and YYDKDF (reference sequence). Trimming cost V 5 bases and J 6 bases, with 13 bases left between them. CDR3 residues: CATSPREGAGELFF. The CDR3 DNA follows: TGTGCCACCAGCCCCAGGGAGGGGGCCGGGGAGCTGTTTTTT.

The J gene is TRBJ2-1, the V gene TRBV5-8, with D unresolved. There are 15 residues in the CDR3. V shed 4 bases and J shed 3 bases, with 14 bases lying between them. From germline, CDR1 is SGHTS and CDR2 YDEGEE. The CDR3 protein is CASSPPDIIYNEQFF. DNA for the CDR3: TGTGCCAGCAGCCCTCCCGACATTATCTACAATGAGCAGTTCTTC.

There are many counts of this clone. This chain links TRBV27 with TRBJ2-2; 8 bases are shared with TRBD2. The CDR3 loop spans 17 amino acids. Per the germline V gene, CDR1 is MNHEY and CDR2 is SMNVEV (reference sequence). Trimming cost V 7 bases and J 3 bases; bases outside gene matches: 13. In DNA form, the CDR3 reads TGTGCCAGCACGACACCGTCGGGAGGGCCTTACACCGGGGAGCTGTTTTTT. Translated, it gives CASTTPSGGPYTGELFF.

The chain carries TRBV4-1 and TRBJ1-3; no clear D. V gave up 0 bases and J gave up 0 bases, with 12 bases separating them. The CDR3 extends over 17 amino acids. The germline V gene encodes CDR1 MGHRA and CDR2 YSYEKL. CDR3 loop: CASSQDTRSISGNTIYF. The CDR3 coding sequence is TGCGCCAGCAGCCAAGATACCCGGTCGATCTCTGGAAACACCATATATTTT.

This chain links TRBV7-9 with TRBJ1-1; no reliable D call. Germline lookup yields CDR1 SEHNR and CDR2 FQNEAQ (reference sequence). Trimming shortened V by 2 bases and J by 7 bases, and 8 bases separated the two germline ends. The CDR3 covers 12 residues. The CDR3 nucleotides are TGTGCCAGCAGCTTATCGGCAGTTGAAGCTTTCTTT. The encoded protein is CASSLSAVEAFF.

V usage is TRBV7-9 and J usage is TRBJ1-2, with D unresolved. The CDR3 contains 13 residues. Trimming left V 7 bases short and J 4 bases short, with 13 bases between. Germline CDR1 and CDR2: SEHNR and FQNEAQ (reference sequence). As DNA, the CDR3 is TGTGCCAGCATGAAACTGGGAGTCTATGGCTACACCTTC. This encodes CASMKLGVYGYTF.

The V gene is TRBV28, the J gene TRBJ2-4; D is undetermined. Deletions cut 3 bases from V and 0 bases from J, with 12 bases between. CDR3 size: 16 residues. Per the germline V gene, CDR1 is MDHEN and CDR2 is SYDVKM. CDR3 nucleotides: TGTGCCAGCAGTTTTGAGGCTCACACAGCCAAAAACATTCAGTACTTC. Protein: CASSFEAHTAKNIQYF. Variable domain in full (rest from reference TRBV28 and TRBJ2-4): DVKVTQSSRYLVKRTGEKVFLECVQDMDHENMFWYRQDPGLGLRLIYFSYDVKMKEKGDIPEGYSVSREKKERFSLILESASTNQTSMYLCASSFEAHTAKNIQYFGAGTRLSVL.

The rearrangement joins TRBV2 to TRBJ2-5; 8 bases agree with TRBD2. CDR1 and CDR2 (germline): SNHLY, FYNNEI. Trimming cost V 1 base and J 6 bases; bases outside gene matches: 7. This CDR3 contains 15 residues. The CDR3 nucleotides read TGTGCCAGCAGTGAAGGTGGACTAGCAGTAAAGACCCAGTACTTC. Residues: CASSEGGLAVKTQYF. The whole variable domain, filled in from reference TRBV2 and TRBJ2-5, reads EPEVTQTPSHQVTQMGQEVILRCVPISNHLYFYWYRQILGQKVEFLVSFYNNEISEKSEIFDDQFSVERPDGSNFTLKIRSTKLEDSAMYFCASSEGGLAVKTQYFGPGTRLLVL.

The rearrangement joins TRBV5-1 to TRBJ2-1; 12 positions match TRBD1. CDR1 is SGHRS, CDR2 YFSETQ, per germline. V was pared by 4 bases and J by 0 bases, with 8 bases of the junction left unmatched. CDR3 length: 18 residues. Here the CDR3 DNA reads TGCGCCAGCAGCCCGGGACAGGGGGCTTATCCCTCCTACAATGAGCAGTTCTTC. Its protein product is CASSPGQGAYPSYNEQFF.

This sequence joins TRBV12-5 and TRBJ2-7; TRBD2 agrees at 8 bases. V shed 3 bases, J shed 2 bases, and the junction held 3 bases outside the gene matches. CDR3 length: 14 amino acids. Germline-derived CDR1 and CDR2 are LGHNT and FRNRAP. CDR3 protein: CASGLGAGAYEQYF. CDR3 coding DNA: TGTGCTAGTGGTTTAGGAGCGGGGGCCTACGAGCAGTACTTC. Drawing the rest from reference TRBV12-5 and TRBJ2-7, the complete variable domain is DARVTQTPRHKVTEMGQEVTMRCQPILGHNTVFWYRQTMMQGLELLAYFRNRAPLDDSGMPKDRFSAEMPDATLATLKIQPSEPRDSAVYFCASGLGAGAYEQYFGPGTRLTVT.

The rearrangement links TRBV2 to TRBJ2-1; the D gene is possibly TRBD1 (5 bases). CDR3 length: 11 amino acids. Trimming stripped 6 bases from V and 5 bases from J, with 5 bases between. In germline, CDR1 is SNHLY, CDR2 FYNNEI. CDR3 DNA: TGTGCCAGCAGGGACAACAATGAGCAGTTCTTC. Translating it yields CASRDNNEQFF.

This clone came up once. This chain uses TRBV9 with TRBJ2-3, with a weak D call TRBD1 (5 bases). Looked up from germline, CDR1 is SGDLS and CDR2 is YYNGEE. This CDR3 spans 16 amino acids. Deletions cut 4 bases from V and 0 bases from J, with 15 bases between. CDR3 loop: CASSPLGASSTDTQYF. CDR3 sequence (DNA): TGTGCCAGCAGCCCCTTAGGGGCCTCTAGCACAGATACGCAGTATTTT.

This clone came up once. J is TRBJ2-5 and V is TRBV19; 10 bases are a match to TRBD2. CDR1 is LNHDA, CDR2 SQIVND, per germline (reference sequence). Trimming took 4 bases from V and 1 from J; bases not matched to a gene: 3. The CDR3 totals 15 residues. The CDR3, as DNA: TGTGCCAGTAGTACACTAGCGGGGTTCCAAGAGACCCAGTACTTC. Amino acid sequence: CASSTLAGFQETQYF.

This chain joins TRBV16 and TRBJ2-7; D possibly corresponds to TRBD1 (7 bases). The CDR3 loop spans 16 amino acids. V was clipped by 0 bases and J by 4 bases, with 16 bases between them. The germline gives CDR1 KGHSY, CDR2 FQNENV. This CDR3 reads CASSQSMTGTLYEQYF. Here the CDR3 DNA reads TGTGCCAGCAGCCAATCGATGACAGGGACTCTTTACGAGCAGTACTTC.

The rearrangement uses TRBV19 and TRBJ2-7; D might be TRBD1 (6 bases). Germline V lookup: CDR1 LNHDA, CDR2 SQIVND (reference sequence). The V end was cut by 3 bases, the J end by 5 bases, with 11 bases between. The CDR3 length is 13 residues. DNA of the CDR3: TGTGCCAGTAGTATCCTACAGGGCGACGAGCAGTACTTC. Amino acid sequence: CASSILQGDEQYF.

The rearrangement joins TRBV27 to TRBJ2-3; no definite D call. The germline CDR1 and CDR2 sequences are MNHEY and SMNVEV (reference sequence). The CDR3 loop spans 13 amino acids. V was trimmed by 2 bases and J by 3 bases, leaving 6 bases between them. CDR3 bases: TGTGCCAGCAGTTTAGCAGAGACAGATACGCAGTATTTT. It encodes CASSLAETDTQYF.

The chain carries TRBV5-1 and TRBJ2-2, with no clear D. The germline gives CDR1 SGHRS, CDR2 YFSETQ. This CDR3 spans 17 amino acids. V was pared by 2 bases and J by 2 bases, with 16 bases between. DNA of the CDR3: TGCGCCAGCAGCTTACCGCGGACGGAAATCAACACCGGGGAGCTGTTTTTT. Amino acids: CASSLPRTEINTGELFF.

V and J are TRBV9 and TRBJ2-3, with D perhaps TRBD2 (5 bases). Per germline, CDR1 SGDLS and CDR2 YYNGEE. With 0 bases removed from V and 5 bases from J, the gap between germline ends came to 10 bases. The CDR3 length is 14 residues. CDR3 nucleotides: TGTGCCAGCAGCGTAGCGGGATTGAAAGATACGCAGTATTTT. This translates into CASSVAGLKDTQYF.

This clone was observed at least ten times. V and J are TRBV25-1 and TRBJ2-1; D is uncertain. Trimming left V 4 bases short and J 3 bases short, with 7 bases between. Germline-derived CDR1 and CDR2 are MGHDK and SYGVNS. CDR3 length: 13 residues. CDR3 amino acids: CASSVINYNEQFF. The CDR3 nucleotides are TGTGCCAGCAGTGTTATAAACTACAATGAGCAGTTCTTC.